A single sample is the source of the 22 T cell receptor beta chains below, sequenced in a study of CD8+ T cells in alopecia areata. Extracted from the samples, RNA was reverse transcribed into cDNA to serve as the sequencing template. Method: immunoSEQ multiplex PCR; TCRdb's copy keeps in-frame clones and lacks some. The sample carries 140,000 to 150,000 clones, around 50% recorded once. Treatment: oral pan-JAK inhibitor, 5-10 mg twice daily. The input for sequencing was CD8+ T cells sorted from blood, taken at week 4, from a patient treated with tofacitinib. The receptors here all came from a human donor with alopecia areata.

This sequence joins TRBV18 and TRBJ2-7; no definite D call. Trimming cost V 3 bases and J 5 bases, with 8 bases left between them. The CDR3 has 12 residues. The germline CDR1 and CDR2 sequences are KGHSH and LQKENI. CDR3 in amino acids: CASSPGRDEQYF. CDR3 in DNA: TGTGCCAGCTCACCGGGTCGGGACGAGCAGTACTTC. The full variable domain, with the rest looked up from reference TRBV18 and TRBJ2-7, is NAGVMQNPRHLVRRRGQEARLRCSPMKGHSHVYWYRQLPEEGLKFMVYLQKENIIDESGMPKERFSAEFPKEGPSILRIQQVVRGDSAAYFCASSPGRDEQYFGPGTRLTVT.

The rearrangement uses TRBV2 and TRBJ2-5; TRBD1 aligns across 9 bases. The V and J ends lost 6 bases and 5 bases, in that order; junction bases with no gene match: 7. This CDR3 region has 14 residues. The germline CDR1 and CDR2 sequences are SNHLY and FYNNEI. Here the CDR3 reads CASSLTGGGETQYF. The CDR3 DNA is TGTGCCAGCAGCCTCACAGGGGGCGGCGAGACCCAGTACTTC.

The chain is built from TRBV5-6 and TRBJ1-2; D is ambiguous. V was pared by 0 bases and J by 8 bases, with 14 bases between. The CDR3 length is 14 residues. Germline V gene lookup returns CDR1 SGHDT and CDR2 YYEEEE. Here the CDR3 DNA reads TGTGCCAGCAGCTTGGGGCAGGCTTTAGAGGGCTACACCTTC. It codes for CASSLGQALEGYTF.

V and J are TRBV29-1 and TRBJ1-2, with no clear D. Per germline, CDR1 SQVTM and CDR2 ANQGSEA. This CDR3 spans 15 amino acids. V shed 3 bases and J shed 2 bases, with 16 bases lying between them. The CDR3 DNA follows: TGCAGCGTTGAGAGAAGGACGGAATTAAACTATGGCTACACCTTC. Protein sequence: CSVERRTELNYGYTF.

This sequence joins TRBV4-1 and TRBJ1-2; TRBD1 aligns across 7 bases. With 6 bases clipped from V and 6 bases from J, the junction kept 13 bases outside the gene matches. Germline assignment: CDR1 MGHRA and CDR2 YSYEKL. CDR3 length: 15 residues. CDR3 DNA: TGCGCCAGCAGTCACACTACAGGGGCGGTTGATGGCTACACCTTC. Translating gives CASSHTTGAVDGYTF.

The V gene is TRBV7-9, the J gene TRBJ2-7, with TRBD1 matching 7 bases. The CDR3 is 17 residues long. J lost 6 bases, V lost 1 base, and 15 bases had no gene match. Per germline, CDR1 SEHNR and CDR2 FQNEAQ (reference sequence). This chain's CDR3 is CASSLDDRGGGIFEQYF. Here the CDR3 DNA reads TGTGCCAGCAGCTTAGATGATCGAGGGGGCGGCATCTTCGAGCAGTACTTC.

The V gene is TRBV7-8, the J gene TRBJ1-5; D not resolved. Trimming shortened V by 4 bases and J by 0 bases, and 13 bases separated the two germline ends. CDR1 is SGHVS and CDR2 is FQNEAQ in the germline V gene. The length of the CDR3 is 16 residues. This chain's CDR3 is CASSSWMGFSNQPQHF. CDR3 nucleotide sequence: TGTGCCAGCAGCTCATGGATGGGTTTTAGCAATCAGCCCCAGCATTTT.

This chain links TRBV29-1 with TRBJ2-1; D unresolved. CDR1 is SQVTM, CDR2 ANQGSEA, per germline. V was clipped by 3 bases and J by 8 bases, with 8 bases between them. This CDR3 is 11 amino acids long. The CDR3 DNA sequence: TGCAGCGTTGACAGGCGAGATGAGCAGTTCTTC. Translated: CSVDRRDEQFF.

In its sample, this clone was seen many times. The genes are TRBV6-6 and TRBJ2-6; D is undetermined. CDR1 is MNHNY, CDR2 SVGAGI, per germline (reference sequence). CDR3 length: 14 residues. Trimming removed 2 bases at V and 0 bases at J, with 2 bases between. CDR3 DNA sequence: TGTGCCAGCAGTTACAACTCTGGGGCCAACGTCCTGACTTTC. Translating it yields CASSYNSGANVLTF.

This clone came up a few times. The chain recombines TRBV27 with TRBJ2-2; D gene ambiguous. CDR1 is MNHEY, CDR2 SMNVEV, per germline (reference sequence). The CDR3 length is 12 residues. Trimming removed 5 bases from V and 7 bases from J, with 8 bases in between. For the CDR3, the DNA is TGTGCCAGCAGTCCGTGGGGCGGGGAGCTGTTTTTT. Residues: CASSPWGGELFF.

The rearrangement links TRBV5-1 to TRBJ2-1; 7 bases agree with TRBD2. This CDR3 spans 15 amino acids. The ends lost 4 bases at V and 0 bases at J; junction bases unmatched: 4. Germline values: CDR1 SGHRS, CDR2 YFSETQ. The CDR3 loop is CASSGEGGSYNEQFF. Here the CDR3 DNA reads TGCGCCAGCAGCGGGGAGGGAGGCTCCTACAATGAGCAGTTCTTC.

The CDR3 nucleotides read TGCGCCAGCAGCCTAACCACCGGGGACACGGTCCCCCAGTCCTACAATGAGCAGTTCTTC. Translating it yields CASSLTTGDTVPQSYNEQFF. The V and J genes are TRBV5-1 and TRBJ2-1; maybe TRBD1 (6 bases). Germline V CDR1 and CDR2: SGHRS, YFSETQ. This CDR3 is built from 20 residues. V was pared by 4 bases and J by 1 base, with 27 bases between.

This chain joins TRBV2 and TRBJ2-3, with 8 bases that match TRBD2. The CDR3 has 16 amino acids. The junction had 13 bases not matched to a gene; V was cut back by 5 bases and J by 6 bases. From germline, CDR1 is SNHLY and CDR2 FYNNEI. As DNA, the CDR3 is TGTGCCAGCAGTTCCTCGGGAGCGGGGGCCCCCGATACGCAGTATTTT. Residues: CASSSSGAGAPDTQYF.

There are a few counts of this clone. CDR3 nucleotides: TGTGCCAGCAGCCAAGTTCGGGTTCGGACTGAAGCTTTCTTT. Protein: CASSQVRVRTEAFF. The chain couples TRBV14 to TRBJ1-1, with D hard to call. The V and J ends lost 1 base and 5 bases respectively, with 11 bases between them. Per germline, CDR1 SGHDN and CDR2 FVKESK. The CDR3 length is 14 residues.

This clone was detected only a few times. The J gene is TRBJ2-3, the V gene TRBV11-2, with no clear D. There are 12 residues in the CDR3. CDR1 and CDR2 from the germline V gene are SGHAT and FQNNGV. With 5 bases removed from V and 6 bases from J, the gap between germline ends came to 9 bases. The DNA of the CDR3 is TGTGCCAGCAGCCTTACGGCGGATACGCAGTATTTT. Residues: CASSLTADTQYF.

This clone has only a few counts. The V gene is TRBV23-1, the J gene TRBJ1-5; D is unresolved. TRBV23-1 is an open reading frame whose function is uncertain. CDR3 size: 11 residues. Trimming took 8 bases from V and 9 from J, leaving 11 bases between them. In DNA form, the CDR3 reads TGCGCCAGCGCCGCCCAATCGCCCCAGCATTTT. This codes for CASAAQSPQHF.

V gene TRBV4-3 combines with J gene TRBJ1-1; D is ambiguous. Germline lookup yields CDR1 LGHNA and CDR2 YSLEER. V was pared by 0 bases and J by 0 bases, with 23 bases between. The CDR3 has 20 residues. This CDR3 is CASSQDPDQERVTMNTEAFF. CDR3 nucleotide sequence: TGCGCCAGCAGCCAAGATCCGGACCAGGAGCGGGTAACCATGAACACTGAAGCTTTCTTT.

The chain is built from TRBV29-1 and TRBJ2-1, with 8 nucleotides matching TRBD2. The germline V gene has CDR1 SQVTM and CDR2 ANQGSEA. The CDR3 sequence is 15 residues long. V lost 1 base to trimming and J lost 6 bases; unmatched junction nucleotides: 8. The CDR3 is CSVEAGRGGPNEQFF. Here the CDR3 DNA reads TGCAGCGTTGAAGCGGGACGGGGGGGGCCCAATGAGCAGTTCTTC.

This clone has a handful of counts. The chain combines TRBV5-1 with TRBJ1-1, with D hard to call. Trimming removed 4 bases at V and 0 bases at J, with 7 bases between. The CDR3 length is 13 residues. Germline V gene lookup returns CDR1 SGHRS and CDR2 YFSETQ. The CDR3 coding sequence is TGCGCCAGCAGCATAGGGATGAACACTGAAGCTTTCTTT. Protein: CASSIGMNTEAFF.

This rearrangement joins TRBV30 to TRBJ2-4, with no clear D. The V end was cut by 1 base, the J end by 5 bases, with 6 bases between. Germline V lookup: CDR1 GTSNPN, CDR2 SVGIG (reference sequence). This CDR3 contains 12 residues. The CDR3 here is CAWSGDQNIQYF. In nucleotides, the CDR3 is TGTGCCTGGAGTGGTGACCAAAACATTCAGTACTTC.

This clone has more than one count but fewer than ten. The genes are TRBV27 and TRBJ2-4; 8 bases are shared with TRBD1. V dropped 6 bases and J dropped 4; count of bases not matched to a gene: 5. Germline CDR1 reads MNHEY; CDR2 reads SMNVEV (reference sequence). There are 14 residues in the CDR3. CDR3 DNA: TGTGCCAGCAGCTCAGGGGGCAGGAAAAACATTCAGTACTTC. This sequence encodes CASSSGGRKNIQYF.

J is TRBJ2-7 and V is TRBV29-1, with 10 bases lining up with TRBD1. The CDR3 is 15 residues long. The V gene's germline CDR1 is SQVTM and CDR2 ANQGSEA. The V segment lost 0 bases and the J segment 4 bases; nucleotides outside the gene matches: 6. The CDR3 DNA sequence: TGCAGCGTTGAAGATGGGACAGGGGCATTATACGAGCAGTACTTC. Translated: CSVEDGTGALYEQYF.